Given below is one TCR beta chain in context. In this sample, this clonotype turned up a few times. This receptor's antigen is unknown. Nothing much larger sits one base from this clone, and base qualities are not available. The run used an Illumina HiSeq 1500. TCRdb applied fastp at Q25 and MiXCR to the public reads, then kept only in-frame beta chains. Entries that share a CDR3 protein sequence are merged under the most common genes and DNA. This sample has approximately 1,000,000 distinct CDR3 sequences in its table, and 25% to 40% of those were observed once. The ten most abundant clones make up over 10% of the sample. The data stem from a study of T cell repertoires in cytomegalovirus infection (dated by TCRdb to the late 2010s). At the level of the whole study: Peptide stimulations targeted recently identified HLA-C-restricted CMV epitopes, whose presentation resists viral immunomodulation, together with well-studied HLA-B-restricted epitopes. Donor HLA type was relevant to the analysis, because carriage of CMV infection together with the matching HLA type was indicated by public TCR beta signatures. Overall study outcomes, separate from this receptor: The ex vivo response was dominated by HLA-C-restricted CMV-specific TCR beta clonotypes, which also provided the single most frequent clonotype in two of eight donors. Cumulative frequency of public TCR beta family members discriminated carriers of CMV infection plus the relevant HLA type in this cohort and an independent 352-donor cohort.

CDR3 length: 14 amino acids, cysteine to phenylalanine. The CDR3 DNA has 42 bases and is translated from base 1. From a lookup of the germline V gene (reference sequence), CDR1 and CDR2 are MNHEY and SMNVEV. V lost 3 bases and J lost 8 bases; the stretch between them is 11 bases long. The sample's treatment or condition, from its label and the paper: in vitro stimulation with specific CMV peptide epitopes to enrich CMV-specific T cells. The sequences come from cultured CD8+ T cells from PBMCs, collected from culture after CMV antigen stimulation. This TCR came from a human donor in good health (CMV status not recorded). Some clones in this sample may be carry-over from other donors' samples. Rearrangement joined TRBV27 to TRBJ1-6; TRBD1 is perhaps the D gene, given 5 matching bases. The encoded CDR3 is CASSFGGGYSPLHF. The DNA is TGTGCCAGCAGTTTTGGGGGGGGATATTCACCCCTCCACTTT.